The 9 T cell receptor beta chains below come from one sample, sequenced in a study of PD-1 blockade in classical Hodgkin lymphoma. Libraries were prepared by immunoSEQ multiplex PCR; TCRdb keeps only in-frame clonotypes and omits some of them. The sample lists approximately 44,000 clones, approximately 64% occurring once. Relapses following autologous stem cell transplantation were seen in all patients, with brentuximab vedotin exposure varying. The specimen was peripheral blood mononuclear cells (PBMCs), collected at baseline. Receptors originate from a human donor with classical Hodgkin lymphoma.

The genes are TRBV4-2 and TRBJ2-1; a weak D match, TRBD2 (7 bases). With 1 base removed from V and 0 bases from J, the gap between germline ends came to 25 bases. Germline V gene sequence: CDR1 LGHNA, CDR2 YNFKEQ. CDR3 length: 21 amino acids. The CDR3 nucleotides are TGTGCCAGCAGCCAAGCCACCGGGCGGCGGGGGCTCGAAGGCTCCTACAATGAGCAGTTCTTC. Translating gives CASSQATGRRGLEGSYNEQFF.

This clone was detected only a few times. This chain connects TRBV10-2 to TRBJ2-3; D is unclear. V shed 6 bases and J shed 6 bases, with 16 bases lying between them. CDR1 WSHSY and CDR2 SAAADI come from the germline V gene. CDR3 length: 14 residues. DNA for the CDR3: TGCGCCAGCAGAGACAAGATATCATCCGATACGCAGTATTTT. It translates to CASRDKISSDTQYF.

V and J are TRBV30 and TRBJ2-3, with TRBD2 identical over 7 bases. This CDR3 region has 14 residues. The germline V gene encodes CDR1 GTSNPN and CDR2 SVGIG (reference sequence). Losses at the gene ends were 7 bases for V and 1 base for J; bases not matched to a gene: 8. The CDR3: CASNTGLGTDTQYF. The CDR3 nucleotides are TGTGCCTCGAATACAGGACTAGGCACAGATACGCAGTATTTT.

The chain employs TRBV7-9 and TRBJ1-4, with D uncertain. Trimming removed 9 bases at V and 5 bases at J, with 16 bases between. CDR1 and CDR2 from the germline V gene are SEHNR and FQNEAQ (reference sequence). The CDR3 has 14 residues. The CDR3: CASLDGLGNEKLFF. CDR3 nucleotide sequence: TGTGCCAGTTTAGACGGTTTGGGGAATGAAAAACTGTTTTTT. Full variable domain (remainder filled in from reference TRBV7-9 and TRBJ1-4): DTGVSQNPRHKITKRGQNVTFRCDPISEHNRLYWYRQTLGQGPEFLTYFQNEAQLEKSRLLSDRFSAERPKGSFSTLEIQRTEQGDSAMYLCASLDGLGNEKLFFGSGTQLSVL.

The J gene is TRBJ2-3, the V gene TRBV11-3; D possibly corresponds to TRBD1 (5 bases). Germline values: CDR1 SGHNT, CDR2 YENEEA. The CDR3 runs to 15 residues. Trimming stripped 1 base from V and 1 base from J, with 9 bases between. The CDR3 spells CASSLGARGTDTQYF. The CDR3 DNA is TGTGCCAGCAGCTTAGGGGCCAGGGGCACAGATACGCAGTATTTT.

The CDR3 DNA reads as TGTGCCAGCAGTGAATCTAACAGGGGTGTTGAAAAACTGTTTTTT. Its translation is CASSESNRGVEKLFF. The gene calls are TRBV25-1 and TRBJ1-4, with 7 bases matching TRBD1. V shed 1 base and J 7 bases; nucleotides not matched to a gene: 6. The CDR3 spans 15 residues. Germline-derived CDR1 and CDR2 are MGHDK and SYGVNS.

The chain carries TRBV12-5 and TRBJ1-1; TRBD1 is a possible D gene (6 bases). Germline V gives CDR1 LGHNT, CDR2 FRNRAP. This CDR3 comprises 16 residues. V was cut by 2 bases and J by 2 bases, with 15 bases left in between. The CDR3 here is CASGLWQGISNTEAFF. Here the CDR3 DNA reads TGTGCTAGTGGTTTGTGGCAGGGGATATCAAACACTGAAGCTTTCTTT.

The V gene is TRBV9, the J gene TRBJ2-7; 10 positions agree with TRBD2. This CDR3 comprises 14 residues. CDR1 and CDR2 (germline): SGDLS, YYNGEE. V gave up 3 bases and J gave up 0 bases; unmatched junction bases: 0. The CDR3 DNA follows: TGTGCCAGCAGCGCTAGCGGGGGCTCCTACGAGCAGTACTTC. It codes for CASSASGGSYEQYF.

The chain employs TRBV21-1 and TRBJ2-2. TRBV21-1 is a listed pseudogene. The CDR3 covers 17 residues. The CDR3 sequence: CASSIIGNLGNTGELFF. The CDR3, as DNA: TGTGCCAGCAGCATTATCGGTAATCTGGGAAACACCGGGGAGCTGTTTTTT.